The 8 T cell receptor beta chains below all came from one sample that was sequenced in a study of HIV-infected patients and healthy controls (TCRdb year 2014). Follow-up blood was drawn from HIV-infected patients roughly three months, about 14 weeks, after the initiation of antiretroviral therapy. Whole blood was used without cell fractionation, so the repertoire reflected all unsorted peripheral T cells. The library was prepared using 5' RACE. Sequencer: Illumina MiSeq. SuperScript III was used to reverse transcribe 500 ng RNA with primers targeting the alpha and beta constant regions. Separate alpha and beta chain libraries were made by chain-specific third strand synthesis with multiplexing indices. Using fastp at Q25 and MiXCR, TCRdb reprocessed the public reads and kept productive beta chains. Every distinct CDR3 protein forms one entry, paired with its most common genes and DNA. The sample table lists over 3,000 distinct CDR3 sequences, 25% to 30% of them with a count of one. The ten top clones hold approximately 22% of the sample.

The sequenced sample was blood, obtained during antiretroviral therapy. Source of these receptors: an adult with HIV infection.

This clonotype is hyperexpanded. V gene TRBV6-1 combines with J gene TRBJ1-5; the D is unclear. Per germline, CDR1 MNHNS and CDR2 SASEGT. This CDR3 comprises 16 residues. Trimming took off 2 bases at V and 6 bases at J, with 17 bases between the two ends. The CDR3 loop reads CASSESIGQTGQPQHF. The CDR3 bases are TGTGCCAGCAGTGAAAGTATCGGCCAGACCGGTCAGCCCCAGCATTTT.

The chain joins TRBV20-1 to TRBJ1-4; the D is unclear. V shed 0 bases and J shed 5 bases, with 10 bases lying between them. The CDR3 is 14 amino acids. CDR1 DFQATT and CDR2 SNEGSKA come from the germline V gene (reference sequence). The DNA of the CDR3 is TGCAGTGCTAGAGATGAGGACGTGAATGAAAAACTGTTTTTT. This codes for CSARDEDVNEKLFF.

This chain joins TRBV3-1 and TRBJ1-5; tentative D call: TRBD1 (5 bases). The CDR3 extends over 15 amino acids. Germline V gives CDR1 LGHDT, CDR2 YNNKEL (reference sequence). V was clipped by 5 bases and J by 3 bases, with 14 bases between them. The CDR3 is CASSAGQGPNQPQHF. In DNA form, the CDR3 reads TGTGCCAGCAGCGCAGGGCAGGGTCCCAATCAGCCCCAGCATTTT.

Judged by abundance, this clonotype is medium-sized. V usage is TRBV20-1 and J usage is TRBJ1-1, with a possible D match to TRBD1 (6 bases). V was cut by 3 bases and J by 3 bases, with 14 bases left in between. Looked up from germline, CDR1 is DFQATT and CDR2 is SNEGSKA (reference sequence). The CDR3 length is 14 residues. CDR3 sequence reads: CSASKQGRDTEAFF. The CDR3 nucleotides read TGCAGTGCTAGTAAACAGGGAAGGGACACTGAAGCTTTCTTT.

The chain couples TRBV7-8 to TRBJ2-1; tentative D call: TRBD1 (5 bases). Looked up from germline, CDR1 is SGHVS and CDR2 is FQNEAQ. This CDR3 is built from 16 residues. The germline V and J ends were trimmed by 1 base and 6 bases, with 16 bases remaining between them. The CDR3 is CASSLEVRAGSNEQFF. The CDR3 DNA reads TGTGCCAGCAGCTTAGAAGTCAGGGCTGGGTCCAATGAGCAGTTCTTC.

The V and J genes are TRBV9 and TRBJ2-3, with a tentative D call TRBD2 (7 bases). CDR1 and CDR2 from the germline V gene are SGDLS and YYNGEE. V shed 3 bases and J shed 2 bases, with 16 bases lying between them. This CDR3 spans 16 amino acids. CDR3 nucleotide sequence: TGTGCCAGCAGCGCGAGGAGAGGGGGGGTCACAGATACGCAGTATTTT. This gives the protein CASSARRGGVTDTQYF.

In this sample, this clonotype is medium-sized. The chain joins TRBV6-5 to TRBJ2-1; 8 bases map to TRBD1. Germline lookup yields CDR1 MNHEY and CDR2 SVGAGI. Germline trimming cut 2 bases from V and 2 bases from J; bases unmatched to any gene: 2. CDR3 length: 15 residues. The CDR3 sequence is CASSYLGQAYNEQFF. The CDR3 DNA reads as TGTGCCAGCAGTTACCTGGGACAGGCCTACAATGAGCAGTTCTTC.

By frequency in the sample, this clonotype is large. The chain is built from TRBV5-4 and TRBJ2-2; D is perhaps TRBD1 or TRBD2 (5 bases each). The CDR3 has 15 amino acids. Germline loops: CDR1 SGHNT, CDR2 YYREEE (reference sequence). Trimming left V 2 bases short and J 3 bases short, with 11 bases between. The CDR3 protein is CASSFRGADTGELFF. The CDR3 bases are TGTGCCAGCAGCTTCCGGGGCGCGGACACCGGGGAGCTGTTTTTT.